What follows are 27 T cell receptor beta chains derived from one specimen sequenced in a study of long-term antiretroviral therapy in people with HIV. Run at survey level, the immunoSEQ assay was version v3.0. Generated by immunoSEQ multiplex PCR, the TCRdb table keeps only in-frame clones and is missing some. The sample lists about 22,000 clones; 85% were seen once. Sequencing was performed on unsorted PBMCs, taken 1.6 years after starting antiretroviral therapy. Source of these receptors: a man in his forties with HIV.

This chain links TRBV7-9 with TRBJ1-2; 8 bases map to TRBD1. Germline CDR1 reads SEHNR; CDR2 reads FQNEAQ (reference sequence). The CDR3 spans 15 residues. Trimming at V came to 5 bases and at J to 4 bases, leaving 9 bases not matched to a gene. Here the CDR3 reads CASSPGGTGSYGYTF. The CDR3 nucleotides are TGTGCCAGCAGCCCGGGCGGGACAGGCAGCTATGGCTACACCTTC.

This chain uses TRBV15 with TRBJ2-2; 9 nucleotides line up with TRBD2. With V trimmed by 5 bases and J by 0 bases, 4 bases remained unmatched. This CDR3 has 16 amino acids. The germline V gene encodes CDR1 LNHNV and CDR2 YYDKDF (reference sequence). For the CDR3, the DNA is TGTGCCACCAGCGGTAGCGGGAGCGCGAACACCGGGGAGCTGTTTTTT. This translates into CATSGSGSANTGELFF.

The genes are TRBV5-1 and TRBJ1-3; D is perhaps TRBD1 (5 bases). V was clipped by 0 bases and J by 4 bases, with 11 bases between them. The CDR3 contains 15 residues. Germline V gene lookup returns CDR1 SGHRS and CDR2 YFSETQ. This CDR3 is CASSLAGGQGNTIYF. CDR3 sequence (DNA): TGCGCCAGCAGCTTGGCGGGGGGTCAGGGAAACACCATATATTTT. Based on the CDR3 plus reference TRBV5-1 and TRBJ1-3, the full variable domain is KAGVTQTPRYLIKTRGQQVTLSCSPISGHRSVSWYQQTPGQGLQFLFEYFSETQRNKGNFPGRFSGRQFSNSRSEMNVSTLELGDSALYLCASSLAGGQGNTIYFGEGSWLTVV.

The chain links TRBV6-6 to TRBJ2-7; D perhaps matches TRBD1 (6 bases). The CDR3 totals 14 residues. The germline V gene encodes CDR1 MNHNY and CDR2 SVGAGI (reference sequence). V shed 5 bases and J shed 3 bases, with 14 bases lying between them. CDR3 residues: CASSRGQGGYEQYF. The CDR3 bases are TGTGCCAGCAGTCGGGGACAAGGAGGCTACGAGCAGTACTTC.

This clone came up a few times. Written as DNA, the CDR3 is TGTGCCAGCAGTTACAAACCGGACATCACGGGATATGGCTACACCTTC. Protein product: CASSYKPDITGYGYTF. The V call is TRBV6-5, the J call TRBJ1-2; maybe TRBD1 (5 bases). The CDR3 is 16 residues long. The germline V gene encodes CDR1 MNHEY and CDR2 SVGAGI. V shed 2 bases and J shed 5 bases, with 18 bases lying between them.

The chain uses TRBV4-1 and TRBJ2-3, with 11 bases matching TRBD1. Per germline, CDR1 MGHRA and CDR2 YSYEKL. The ends lost 1 base at V and 5 bases at J; junction bases unmatched: 2. This CDR3 region has 15 residues. The CDR3 protein is CASSQVGTGGDTQYF. The CDR3 nucleotides read TGCGCCAGCAGCCAAGTAGGGACAGGGGGAGATACGCAGTATTTT.

This sequence joins TRBV7-9 and TRBJ1-5; D is possibly TRBD1 (6 bases). This CDR3 is built from 14 residues. Trimming removed 4 bases at V and 7 bases at J, with 14 bases between. Germline assignment: CDR1 SEHNR and CDR2 FQNEAQ (reference sequence). CDR3 amino acids: CASSSTGQGQPQHF. CDR3 nucleotides: TGTGCCAGCAGCTCCACAGGTCAGGGGCAGCCCCAGCATTTT.

This sequence joins TRBV15 and TRBJ1-2, with a weak D call TRBD1 (5 bases). The CDR3 runs 15 residues. V lost 5 bases, J lost 0 bases, and 13 bases lay in between. Per the germline V gene, CDR1 is LNHNV and CDR2 is YYDKDF (reference sequence). The CDR3 nucleotides read TGTGCCACCAGCGTTCAGGGTTCCCCTAACTATGGCTACACCTTC. Its translation is CATSVQGSPNYGYTF.

The V gene is TRBV28, the J gene TRBJ1-1, with 7 bases lining up with TRBD1. Germline V lookup: CDR1 MDHEN, CDR2 SYDVKM. The CDR3 length is 12 residues. With 10 bases clipped from V and 5 bases from J, the junction kept 7 bases outside the gene matches. The CDR3 coding sequence is TGTGCCATCAAACAGGGGAGTACTGAAGCTTTCTTT. Translation: CAIKQGSTEAFF.

This chain uses TRBV10-3 with TRBJ2-5; 11 positions match TRBD1. Per germline, CDR1 ENHRY and CDR2 SYGVKD. Germline trimming cut 5 bases from V and 5 bases from J; bases unmatched to any gene: 1. This CDR3 comprises 13 residues. CDR3 loop: CAISRDRGETQYF. CDR3 in DNA: TGTGCCATCAGTAGGGACAGGGGGGAGACCCAGTACTTC.

The chain links TRBV7-9 to TRBJ2-1; D gene uncertain. Trimming cost V 1 base and J 5 bases, with 15 bases left between them. The CDR3 covers 16 residues. CDR1 is SEHNR, CDR2 FQNEAQ, per germline (reference sequence). The CDR3 DNA reads as TGTGCCAGCAGCTTAGGGCGGCAGCGATATAACAATGAGCAGTTCTTC. It codes for CASSLGRQRYNNEQFF.

The chain links TRBV19 to TRBJ1-1, with D possibly TRBD1 on 6 matching bases. CDR3 length equals 16 residues. Germline CDR1 and CDR2: LNHDA and SQIVND (reference sequence). Between the trimmed V and J ends, which lost 5 bases and 1 base, there was a span of 17 bases. CDR3 residues: CASSEPSGHANTEAFF. CDR3 nucleotide sequence: TGTGCCAGTAGTGAACCCTCGGGACACGCGAACACTGAAGCTTTCTTT.

V gene TRBV11-2 combines with J gene TRBJ1-2; D is unclear. Germline V gene lookup returns CDR1 SGHAT and CDR2 FQNNGV. CDR3 length: 14 residues. Trimming took off 0 bases at V and 3 bases at J, with 8 bases between the two ends. Here the CDR3 DNA reads TGTGCCAGCAGCTTAGACGTGTTATACTATGGCTACACCTTC. This encodes CASSLDVLYYGYTF.

This chain connects TRBV19 to TRBJ2-1; 7 nucleotides line up with TRBD2. In germline, CDR1 is LNHDA, CDR2 SQIVND (reference sequence). V lost 3 bases, J lost 4 bases, and 3 bases stayed unmatched. This CDR3 comprises 14 residues. In nucleotides, the CDR3 is TGTGCCAGTAGTATCGGGGGGTCATACAATGAGCAGTTCTTC. This translates into CASSIGGSYNEQFF.

This clone was detected only a few times. The chain is built from TRBV14 and TRBJ2-7; D unclear. Germline V gene sequence: CDR1 SGHDN, CDR2 FVKESK. Trimming removed 5 bases from V and 4 bases from J, with 6 bases in between. The CDR3 has 11 amino acids. The CDR3 sequence: CASSALYEQYF. CDR3 bases: TGTGCCAGCAGCGCCCTTTACGAGCAGTACTTC.

J is TRBJ2-2 and V is TRBV6-5; 8 bases are shared with TRBD1. This CDR3 is built from 13 residues. Germline trimming cut 10 bases from V and 2 bases from J; bases unmatched to any gene: 3. Germline loops: CDR1 MNHEY, CDR2 SVGAGI. CDR3 loop: CATGQGNTGELFF. Here the CDR3 DNA reads TGTGCCACCGGACAGGGTAACACCGGGGAGCTGTTTTTT.

The chain employs TRBV5-1 and TRBJ2-3; TRBD1 agrees at 7 bases. This CDR3 spans 17 amino acids. Germline lookup yields CDR1 SGHRS and CDR2 YFSETQ. The ends lost 7 bases at V and 3 bases at J; junction bases unmatched: 17. The CDR3 sequence: CASWGTAKGFRTDTQYF. The CDR3, as DNA: TGCGCCAGCTGGGGGACAGCGAAGGGGTTTAGAACAGATACGCAGTATTTT.

The table lists this clone with a count of one. The chain is built from TRBV10-3 and TRBJ2-7; D not certain. This CDR3 region has 12 residues. V lost 2 bases and J lost 5, with 7 bases in between. The germline CDR1 and CDR2 sequences are ENHRY and SYGVKD. In DNA form, the CDR3 reads TGTGCCATCAGTGAGAATGAGAACGAGCAGTACTTC. Translating gives CAISENENEQYF.

The chain combines TRBV5-6 with TRBJ1-2; tentative D call: TRBD1 (6 bases). The V gene lost 2 bases and the J gene lost 2 bases, with 7 bases spanning the gap. Germline loops: CDR1 SGHDT, CDR2 YYEEEE. This CDR3 is 13 amino acids long. The CDR3 region is CASSFDRNYGYTF. DNA of the CDR3: TGTGCCAGCAGCTTTGACAGGAACTATGGCTACACCTTC.

J is TRBJ1-1 and V is TRBV15, with 8 bases lining up with TRBD1. J lost 1 base, V lost 0 bases, and 10 bases had no gene match. Looked up from germline, CDR1 is LNHNV and CDR2 is YYDKDF (reference sequence). This CDR3 is 18 amino acids long. The DNA of the CDR3 is TGTGCCACCAGCAGAGATGACAGGGGCCCCATGGGGAACACTGAAGCTTTCTTT. It yields the protein CATSRDDRGPMGNTEAFF.

This chain connects TRBV11-2 to TRBJ2-3; D might be TRBD2 (6 bases). The V end lost 5 bases, the J end lost 0 bases, and 15 bases lay between the germline ends. The CDR3 sequence is 16 residues long. CDR1 is SGHAT, CDR2 FQNNGV, per germline. The CDR3 spells CASSPLEGTSTDTQYF. CDR3 nucleotide sequence: TGTGCCAGCAGCCCCCTGGAGGGAACTAGCACAGATACGCAGTATTTT.

This chain joins TRBV6-1 and TRBJ2-2, with D unclear. CDR3 length equals 17 residues. Trimming removed 0 bases from V and 6 bases from J, with 17 bases in between. The germline V gene encodes CDR1 MNHNS and CDR2 SASEGT. The CDR3 DNA is TGTGCCAGCAGTGAAGCGGGGTACTACACGGCAGCCGGGGAGCTGTTTTTT. It encodes CASSEAGYYTAAGELFF.

This clone was seen a single time. The gene calls are TRBV4-1 and TRBJ1-4, with 7 nucleotides matching TRBD1. V lost 0 bases, J lost 4 bases, and 5 bases stayed unmatched. Germline assignment: CDR1 MGHRA and CDR2 YSYEKL. CDR3 length equals 16 residues. CDR3 protein: CASSQDPGQINEKLFF. The CDR3 bases are TGCGCCAGCAGCCAAGATCCGGGACAGATTAATGAAAAACTGTTTTTT.

The CDR3 reads CSAERGELFF. CDR3 nucleotides: TGCAGTGCCGAGAGGGGGGAGCTGTTTTTT. This chain joins TRBV20-1 and TRBJ2-2, with unresolved D. This CDR3 is 10 amino acids long. Germline V lookup: CDR1 DFQATT, CDR2 SNEGSKA (reference sequence). Deletions cut 6 bases from V and 8 bases from J, with 7 bases between.

The chain recombines TRBV29-1 with TRBJ2-7; 8 bases agree with TRBD1. V shed 6 bases and J 0 bases; nucleotides not matched to a gene: 13. The CDR3 runs 16 residues. Germline values: CDR1 SQVTM, CDR2 ANQGSEA. The CDR3 reads CSVTIGQGYSSYEQYF. The CDR3 coding sequence is TGCAGCGTAACCATTGGACAGGGATACAGCTCCTACGAGCAGTACTTC.

The chain carries TRBV7-2 and TRBJ1-1; D not certain. The germline gives CDR1 SGHTA, CDR2 FQGNSA. V was pared by 3 bases and J by 0 bases, with 11 bases between. The CDR3 is 15 amino acids. The CDR3 bases are TGTGCCAGCAGCTTGAGACGTACAATGAACACTGAAGCTTTCTTT. It codes for CASSLRRTMNTEAFF.

The genes are TRBV11-3 and TRBJ2-7; 13 bases are a match to TRBD2. In germline, CDR1 is SGHNT, CDR2 YENEEA. V dropped 5 bases and J dropped 3; count of bases not matched to a gene: 4. The CDR3 runs 15 residues. The CDR3 here is CASSTRTSGSYEQYF. The DNA of the CDR3 is TGTGCCAGCAGCACCAGGACTAGCGGGAGCTACGAGCAGTACTTC.